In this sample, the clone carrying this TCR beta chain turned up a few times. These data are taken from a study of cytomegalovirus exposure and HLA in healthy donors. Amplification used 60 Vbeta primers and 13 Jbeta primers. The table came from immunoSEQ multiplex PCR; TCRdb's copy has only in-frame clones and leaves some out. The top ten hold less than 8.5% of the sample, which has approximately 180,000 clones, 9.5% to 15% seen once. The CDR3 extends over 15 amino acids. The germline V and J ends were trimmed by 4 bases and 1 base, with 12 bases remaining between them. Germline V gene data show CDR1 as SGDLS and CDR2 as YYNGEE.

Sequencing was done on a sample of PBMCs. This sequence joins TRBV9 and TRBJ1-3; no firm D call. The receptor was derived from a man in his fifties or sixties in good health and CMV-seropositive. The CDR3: CASSPSPRSGNTIYF. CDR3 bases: TGTGCCAGCAGCCCATCCCCTAGGTCTGGAAACACCATATATTTT.